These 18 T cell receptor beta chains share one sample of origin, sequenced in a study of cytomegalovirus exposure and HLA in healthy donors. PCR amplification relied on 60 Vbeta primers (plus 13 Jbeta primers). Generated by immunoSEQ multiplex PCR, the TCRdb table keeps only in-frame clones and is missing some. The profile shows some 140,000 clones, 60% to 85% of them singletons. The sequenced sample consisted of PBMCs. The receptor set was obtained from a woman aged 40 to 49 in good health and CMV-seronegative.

In DNA form, the CDR3 reads TGTGCCAGCGGGCGTACTGAAGCTTTCTTT. Translated, it gives CASGRTEAFF. The chain joins TRBV6-6 to TRBJ1-1; D call uncertain. Trimming shortened V by 8 bases and J by 5 bases, and 6 bases separated the two germline ends. Germline assignment: CDR1 MNHNY and CDR2 SVGAGI (reference sequence). The length of the CDR3 is 10 residues.

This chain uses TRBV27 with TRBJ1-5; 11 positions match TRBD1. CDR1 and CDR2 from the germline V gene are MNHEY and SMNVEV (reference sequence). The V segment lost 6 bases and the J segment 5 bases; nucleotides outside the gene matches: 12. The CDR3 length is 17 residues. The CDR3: CASSYTSGTGGDQPQHF. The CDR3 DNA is TGTGCCAGCAGCTATACCTCCGGGACAGGGGGTGATCAGCCCCAGCATTTT.

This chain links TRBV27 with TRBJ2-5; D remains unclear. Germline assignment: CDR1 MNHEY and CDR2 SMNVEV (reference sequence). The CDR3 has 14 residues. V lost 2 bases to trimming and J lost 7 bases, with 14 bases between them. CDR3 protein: CASSLVIGTGTQYF. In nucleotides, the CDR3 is TGTGCCAGCAGTTTAGTTATCGGAACGGGGACCCAGTACTTC.

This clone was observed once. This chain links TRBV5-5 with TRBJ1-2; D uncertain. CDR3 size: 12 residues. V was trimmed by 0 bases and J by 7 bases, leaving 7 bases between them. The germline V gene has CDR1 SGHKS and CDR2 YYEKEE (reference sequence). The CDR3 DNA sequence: TGTGCCAGCAGCTTGGTCCAGCGTGGCTACACCTTC. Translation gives CASSLVQRGYTF.

The CDR3 DNA reads as TGTGCCAGCAGCTTGGAAGAGGGGGGGCGGGAGACCCAGTACTTC. Protein: CASSLEEGGRETQYF. The V call is TRBV5-8, the J call TRBJ2-5, with D tentatively TRBD2 (7 bases). This CDR3 contains 15 residues. From germline, CDR1 is SGHTS and CDR2 YDEGEE. Trimming stripped 0 bases from V and 5 bases from J, with 14 bases between.

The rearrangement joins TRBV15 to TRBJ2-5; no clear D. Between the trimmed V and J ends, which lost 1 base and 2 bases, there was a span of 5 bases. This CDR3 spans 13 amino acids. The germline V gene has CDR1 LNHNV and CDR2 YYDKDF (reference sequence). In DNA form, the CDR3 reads TGTGCCACCAGCAGAGGGGCGCAAGAGACCCAGTACTTC. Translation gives CATSRGAQETQYF.

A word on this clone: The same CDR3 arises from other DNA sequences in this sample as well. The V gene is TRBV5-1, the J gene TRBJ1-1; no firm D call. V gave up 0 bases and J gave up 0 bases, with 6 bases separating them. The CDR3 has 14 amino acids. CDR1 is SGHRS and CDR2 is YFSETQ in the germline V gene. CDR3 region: CASSLGQVNTEAFF. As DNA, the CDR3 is TGCGCCAGCAGCTTGGGGCAGGTGAACACTGAAGCTTTCTTT. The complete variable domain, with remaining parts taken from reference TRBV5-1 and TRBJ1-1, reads KAGVTQTPRYLIKTRGQQVTLSCSPISGHRSVSWYQQTPGQGLQFLFEYFSETQRNKGNFPGRFSGRQFSNSRSEMNVSTLELGDSALYLCASSLGQVNTEAFFGQGTRLTVV.

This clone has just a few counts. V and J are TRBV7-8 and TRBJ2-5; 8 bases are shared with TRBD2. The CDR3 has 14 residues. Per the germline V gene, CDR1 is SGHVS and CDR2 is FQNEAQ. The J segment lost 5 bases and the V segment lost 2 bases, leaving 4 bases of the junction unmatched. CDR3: CASSLIASGETQYF. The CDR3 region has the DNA TGTGCCAGCAGCTTAATTGCTAGCGGGGAGACCCAGTACTTC.

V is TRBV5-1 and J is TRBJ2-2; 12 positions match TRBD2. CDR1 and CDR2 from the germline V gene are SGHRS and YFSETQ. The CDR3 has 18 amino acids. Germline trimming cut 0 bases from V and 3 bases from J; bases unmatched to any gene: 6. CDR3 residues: CASSLALAGGPDTGELFF. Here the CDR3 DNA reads TGCGCCAGCAGCTTGGCCCTAGCGGGAGGGCCGGACACCGGGGAGCTGTTTTTT.

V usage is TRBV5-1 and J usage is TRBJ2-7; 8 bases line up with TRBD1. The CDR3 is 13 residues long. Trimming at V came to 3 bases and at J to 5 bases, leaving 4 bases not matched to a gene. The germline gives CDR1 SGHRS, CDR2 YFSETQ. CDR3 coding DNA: TGCGCCAGCAGCTCACAGGGGGGAAACGAGCAGTACTTC. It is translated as CASSSQGGNEQYF.

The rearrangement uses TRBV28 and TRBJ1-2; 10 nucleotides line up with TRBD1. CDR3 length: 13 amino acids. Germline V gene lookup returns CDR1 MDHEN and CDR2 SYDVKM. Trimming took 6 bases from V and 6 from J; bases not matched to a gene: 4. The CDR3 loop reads CASSWTGGDGYTF. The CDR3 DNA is TGTGCCAGCAGCTGGACAGGGGGGGATGGCTACACCTTC.

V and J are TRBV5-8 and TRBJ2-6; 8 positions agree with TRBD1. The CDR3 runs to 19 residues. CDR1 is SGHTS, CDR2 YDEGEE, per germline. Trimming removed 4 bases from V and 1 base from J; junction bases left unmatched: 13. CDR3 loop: CASSLGGTGGLSGANVLTF. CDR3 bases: TGTGCCAGCAGCCTTGGGGGGACAGGTGGTTTATCTGGGGCCAACGTCCTGACTTTC. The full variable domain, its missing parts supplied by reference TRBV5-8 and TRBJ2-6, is EAGVTQSPTHLIKTRGQQATLRCSPISGHTSVYWYQQALGLGLQFLLWYDEGEERNRGNFPPRFSGRQFPNYSSELNVNALELEDSALYLCASSLGGTGGLSGANVLTFGAGSRLTVL.

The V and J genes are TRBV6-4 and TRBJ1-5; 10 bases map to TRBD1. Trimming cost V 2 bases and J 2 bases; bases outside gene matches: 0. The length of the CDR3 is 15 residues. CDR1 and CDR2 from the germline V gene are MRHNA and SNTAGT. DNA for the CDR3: TGTGCCAGCAGTGACGGGACAGGGGGCAATCAGCCCCAGCATTTT. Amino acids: CASSDGTGGNQPQHF.

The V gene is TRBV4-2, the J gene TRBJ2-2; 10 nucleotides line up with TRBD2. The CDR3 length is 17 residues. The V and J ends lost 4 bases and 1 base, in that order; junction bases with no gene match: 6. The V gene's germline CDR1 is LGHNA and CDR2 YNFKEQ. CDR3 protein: CASSPPLAGRNTGELFF. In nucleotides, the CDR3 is TGTGCCAGCAGCCCCCCACTAGCGGGACGGAACACCGGGGAGCTGTTTTTT.

CDR3 DNA sequence: TGTGCCAGCAGCGTAGACGGGGGGACCCAGTACTTC. It encodes CASSVDGGTQYF. The J gene is TRBJ2-5, the V gene TRBV9; tentatively, D is TRBD2 (6 bases). Germline V gene data show CDR1 as SGDLS and CDR2 as YYNGEE. V was cut by 0 bases and J by 7 bases, with 7 bases left in between. The CDR3 length is 12 residues.

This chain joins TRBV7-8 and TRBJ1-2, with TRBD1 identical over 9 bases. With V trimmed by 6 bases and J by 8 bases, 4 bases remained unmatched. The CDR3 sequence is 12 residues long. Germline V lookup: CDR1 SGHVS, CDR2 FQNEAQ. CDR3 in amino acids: CASRSGTGGYTF. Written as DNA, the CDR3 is TGTGCCAGCAGATCCGGGACAGGGGGCTACACCTTC. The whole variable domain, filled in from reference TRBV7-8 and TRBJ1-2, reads GAGVSQSPRYKVAKRGQDVALRCDPISGHVSLFWYQQALGQGPEFLTYFQNEAQLDKSGLPSDRFFAERPEGSVSTLKIQRTQQEDSAVYLCASRSGTGGYTFGSGTRLTVV.

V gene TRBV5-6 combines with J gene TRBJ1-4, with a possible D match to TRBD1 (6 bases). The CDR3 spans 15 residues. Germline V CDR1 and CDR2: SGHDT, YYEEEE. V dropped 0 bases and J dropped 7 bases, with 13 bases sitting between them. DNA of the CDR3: TGTGCCAGCAGCTTGGACAGGGTCGGGCGTGAAAAACTGTTTTTT. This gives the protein CASSLDRVGREKLFF.

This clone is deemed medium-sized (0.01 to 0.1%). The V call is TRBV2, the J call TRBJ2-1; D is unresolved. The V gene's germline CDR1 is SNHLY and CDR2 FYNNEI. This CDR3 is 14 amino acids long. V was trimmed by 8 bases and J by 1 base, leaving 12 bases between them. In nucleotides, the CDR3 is TGTGCCAGCGAAAGCGAACCATCCTACAATGAGCAGTTCTTC. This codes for CASESEPSYNEQFF.